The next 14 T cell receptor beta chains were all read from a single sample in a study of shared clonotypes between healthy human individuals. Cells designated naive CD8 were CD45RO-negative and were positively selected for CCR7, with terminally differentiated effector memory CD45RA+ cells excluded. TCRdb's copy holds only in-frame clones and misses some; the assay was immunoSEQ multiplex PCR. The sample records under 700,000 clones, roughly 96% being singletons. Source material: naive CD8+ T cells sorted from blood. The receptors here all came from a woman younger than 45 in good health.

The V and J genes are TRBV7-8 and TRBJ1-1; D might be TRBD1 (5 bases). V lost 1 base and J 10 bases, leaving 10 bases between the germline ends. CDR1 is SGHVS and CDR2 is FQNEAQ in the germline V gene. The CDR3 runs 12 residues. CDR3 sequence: CASSLGGSGAFF. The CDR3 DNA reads TGTGCCAGCAGCTTAGGGGGCTCCGGAGCTTTCTTT.

CDR3 protein: CASSQDSYEQYF. The CDR3, as DNA: TGTGCCAGTAGTCAAGACAGCTACGAGCAGTACTTC. The chain couples TRBV19 to TRBJ2-7; possible D gene TRBD1, 5 bases. V was pared by 5 bases and J by 3 bases, with 8 bases between. Per germline, CDR1 LNHDA and CDR2 SQIVND (reference sequence). This CDR3 spans 12 amino acids.

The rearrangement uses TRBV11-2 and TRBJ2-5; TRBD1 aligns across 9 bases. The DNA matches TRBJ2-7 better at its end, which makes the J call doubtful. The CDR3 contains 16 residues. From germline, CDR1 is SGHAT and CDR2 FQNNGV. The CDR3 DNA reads TGTGCCAGCAGCTTAGGTCCCGGGACAGGGTCCAACGAGCAGTACTTC. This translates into CASSLGPGTGSNEQYF.

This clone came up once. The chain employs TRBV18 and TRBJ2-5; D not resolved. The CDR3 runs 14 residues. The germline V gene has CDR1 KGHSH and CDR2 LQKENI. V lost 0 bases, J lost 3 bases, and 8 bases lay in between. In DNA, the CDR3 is TGTGCCAGCTCACCACCGGAAGGAGAAGAGACCCAGTACTTC. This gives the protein CASSPPEGEETQYF.

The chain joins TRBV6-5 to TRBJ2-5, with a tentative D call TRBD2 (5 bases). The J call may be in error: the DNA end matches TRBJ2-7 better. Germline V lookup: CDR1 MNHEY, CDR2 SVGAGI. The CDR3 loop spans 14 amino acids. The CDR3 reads CASAASGIPYEQYF. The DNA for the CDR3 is TGTGCCAGCGCGGCATCCGGGATACCCTACGAGCAGTACTTC.

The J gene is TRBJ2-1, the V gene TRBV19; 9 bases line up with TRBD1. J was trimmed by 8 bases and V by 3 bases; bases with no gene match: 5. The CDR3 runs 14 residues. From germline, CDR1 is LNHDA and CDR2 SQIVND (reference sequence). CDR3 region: CASSMGTGTYEQFF. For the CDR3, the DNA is TGTGCCAGTAGTATGGGGACAGGGACATATGAGCAGTTCTTC. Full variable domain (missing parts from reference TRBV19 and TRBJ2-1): DGGITQSPKYLFRKEGQNVTLSCEQNLNHDAMYWYRQDPGQGLRLIYYSQIVNDFQKGDIAEGYSVSREKKESFPLTVTSAQKNPTAFYLCASSMGTGTYEQFFGPGTRLTVL.

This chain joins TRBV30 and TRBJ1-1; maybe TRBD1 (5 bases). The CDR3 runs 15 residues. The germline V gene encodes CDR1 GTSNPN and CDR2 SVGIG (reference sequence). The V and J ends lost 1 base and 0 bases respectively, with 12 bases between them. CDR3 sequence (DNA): TGTGCCTGGAGTGAACAGGTTGGGATGAACACTGAAGCTTTCTTT. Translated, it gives CAWSEQVGMNTEAFF.

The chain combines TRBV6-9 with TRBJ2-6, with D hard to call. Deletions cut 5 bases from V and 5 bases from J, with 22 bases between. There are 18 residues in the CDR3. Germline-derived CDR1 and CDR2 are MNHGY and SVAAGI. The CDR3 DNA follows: TGTGCCAGCAGTCACAGTAGCCTTACGACAAGTCGGGCCAACGTCCTGACTTTC. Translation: CASSHSSLTTSRANVLTF.

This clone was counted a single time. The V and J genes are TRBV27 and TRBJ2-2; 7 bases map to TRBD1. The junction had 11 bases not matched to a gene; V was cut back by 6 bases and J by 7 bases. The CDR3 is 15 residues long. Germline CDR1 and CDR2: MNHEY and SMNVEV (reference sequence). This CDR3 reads CASRDRAVRVGELFF. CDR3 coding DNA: TGTGCCAGCAGAGACAGGGCCGTGAGGGTCGGGGAGCTGTTTTTT.

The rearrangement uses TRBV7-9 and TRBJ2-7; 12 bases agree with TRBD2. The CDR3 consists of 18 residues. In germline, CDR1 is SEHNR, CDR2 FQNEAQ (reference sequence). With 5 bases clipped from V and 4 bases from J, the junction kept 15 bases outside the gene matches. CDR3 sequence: CASSPPLAGGTGAYEQYF. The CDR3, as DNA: TGTGCCAGCAGCCCCCCCCTAGCGGGAGGGACTGGTGCGTACGAGCAGTACTTC.

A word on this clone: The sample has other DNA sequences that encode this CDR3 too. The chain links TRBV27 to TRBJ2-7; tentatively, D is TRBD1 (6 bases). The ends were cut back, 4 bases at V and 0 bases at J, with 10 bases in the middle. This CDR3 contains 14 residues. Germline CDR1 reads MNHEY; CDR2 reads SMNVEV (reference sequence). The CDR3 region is CASSYSGVSYEQYF. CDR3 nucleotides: TGTGCCAGCAGTTACTCAGGGGTCTCCTACGAGCAGTACTTC.

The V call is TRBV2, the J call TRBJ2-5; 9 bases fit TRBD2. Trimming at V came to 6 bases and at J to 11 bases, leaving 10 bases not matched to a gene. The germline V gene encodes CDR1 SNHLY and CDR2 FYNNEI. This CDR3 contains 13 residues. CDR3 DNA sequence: TGTGCCAGCAGGGAGATAGCGGGAGATGAGCAGTACTTC. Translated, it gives CASREIAGDEQYF.

In DNA, the CDR3 is TGTGCCAGTAGGATTATAGCGGGAGGGCCCAATGAGCAGTTCTTC. Its protein product is CASRIIAGGPNEQFF. The chain links TRBV19 to TRBJ2-1; TRBD2 matches at 11 bases. V gave up 6 bases and J gave up 6 bases; unmatched junction bases: 7. The CDR3 loop spans 15 amino acids. CDR1 LNHDA and CDR2 SQIVND come from the germline V gene (reference sequence).

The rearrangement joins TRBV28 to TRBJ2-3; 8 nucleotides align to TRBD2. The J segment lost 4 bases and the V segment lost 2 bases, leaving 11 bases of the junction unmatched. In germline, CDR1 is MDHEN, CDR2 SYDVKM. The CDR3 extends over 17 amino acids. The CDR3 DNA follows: TGTGCCAGCAGTTTAGGAGACGAGCGGGAGATAGCAGATACGCAGTATTTT. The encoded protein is CASSLGDEREIADTQYF.